This T cell receptor beta chain stems from a study of cytomegalovirus exposure and HLA in healthy donors. The study, taken as a whole, reports: Association of approximately 16,000 TCR beta sequences with HLA alleles was found at 0.05 false discovery rate in a later analysis. Later analysis identified several of the most significant clusters that appeared linked to common viral pathogens.

PCR employed 60 Vbeta and 13 Jbeta primers. Here immunoSEQ multiplex PCR was the method, and the copy in TCRdb shows in-frame clones only, minus some. Altogether about 160,000 clones are present, about three quarters being singletons, with the ten largest covering around 1.3%. Points on this clone: Its antigen remains unidentified.

Though nominally healthy at sampling, donors likely had unrecorded immune exposures. The receptor was isolated from a woman in her 30s in good health and CMV-seronegative. Input material: PBMCs.

CDR3 loop: CASSYWSGGSGNTIYF. For the CDR3, the DNA is TGTGCCAGCAGTTATTGGTCGGGGGGCTCTGGAAACACCATATATTTT. The V and J genes are TRBV6-5 and TRBJ1-3; D may be TRBD1 (5 bases). The V and J ends lost 3 bases and 0 bases respectively, with 12 bases between them. This CDR3 has 16 residues. The germline V gene has CDR1 MNHEY and CDR2 SVGAGI.